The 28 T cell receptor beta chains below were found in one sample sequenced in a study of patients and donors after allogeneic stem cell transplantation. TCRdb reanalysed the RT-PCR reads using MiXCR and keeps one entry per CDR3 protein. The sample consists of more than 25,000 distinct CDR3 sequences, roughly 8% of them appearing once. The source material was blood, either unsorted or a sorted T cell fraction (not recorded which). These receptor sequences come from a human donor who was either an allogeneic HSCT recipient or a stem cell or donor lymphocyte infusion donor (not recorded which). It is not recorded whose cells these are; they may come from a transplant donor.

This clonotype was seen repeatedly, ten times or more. The CDR3, as DNA: TGTGCCAGCAGCCCTTTCGACGGGGTATATAATTCACCCCTCCACTTT. This encodes CASSPFDGVYNSPLHF. The chain employs TRBV7-9 and TRBJ1-6; D is undetermined. CDR1 and CDR2 from the germline V gene are SEHNR and FQNEAQ (reference sequence). Trimming pared 5 bases from V and 4 bases from J, leaving 15 bases between. The CDR3 sequence is 16 residues long.

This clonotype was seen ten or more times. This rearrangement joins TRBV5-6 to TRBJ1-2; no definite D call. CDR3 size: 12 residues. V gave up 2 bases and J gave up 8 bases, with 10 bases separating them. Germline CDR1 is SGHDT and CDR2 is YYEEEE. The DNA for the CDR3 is TGTGCCAGCAGCTTACCCGCGAGCGGCTACACCTTC. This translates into CASSLPASGYTF.

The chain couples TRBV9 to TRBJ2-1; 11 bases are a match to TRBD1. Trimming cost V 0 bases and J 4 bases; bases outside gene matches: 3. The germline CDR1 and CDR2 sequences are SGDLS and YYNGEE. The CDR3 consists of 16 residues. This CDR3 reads CASSVGGTGGYNEQFF. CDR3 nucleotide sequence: TGTGCCAGCAGCGTAGGCGGGACAGGGGGGTACAATGAGCAGTTCTTC.

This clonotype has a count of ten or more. CDR3 sequence (DNA): TGCGCCAGCAGCCTGGGACAAACCCGTGAAAAACTGTTTTTT. Protein: CASSLGQTREKLFF. This chain joins TRBV5-1 and TRBJ1-4, with D possibly TRBD1 on 6 matching bases. Germline V gene lookup returns CDR1 SGHRS and CDR2 YFSETQ. This CDR3 region has 14 residues. V lost 4 bases and J 7 bases, leaving 14 bases between the germline ends.

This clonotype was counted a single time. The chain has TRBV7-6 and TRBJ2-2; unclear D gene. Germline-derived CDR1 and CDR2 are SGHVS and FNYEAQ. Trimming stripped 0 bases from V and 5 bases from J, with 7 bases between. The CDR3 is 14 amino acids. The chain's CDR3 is CASSLARRTGELFF. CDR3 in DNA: TGTGCCAGCAGCTTAGCGCGGAGAACCGGGGAGCTGTTTTTT.

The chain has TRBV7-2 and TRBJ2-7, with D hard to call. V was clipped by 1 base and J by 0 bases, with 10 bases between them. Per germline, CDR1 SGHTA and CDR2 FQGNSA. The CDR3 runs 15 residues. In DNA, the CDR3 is TGTGCCAGCAGCTTAGGGTCATCTAACTCCTACGAGCAGTACTTC. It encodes CASSLGSSNSYEQYF.

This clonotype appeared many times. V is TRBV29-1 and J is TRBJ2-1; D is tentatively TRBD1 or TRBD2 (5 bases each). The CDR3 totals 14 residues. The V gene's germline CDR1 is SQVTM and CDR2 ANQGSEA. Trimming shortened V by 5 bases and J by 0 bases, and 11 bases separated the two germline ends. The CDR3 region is CSVPGTYSYNEQFF. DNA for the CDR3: TGCAGCGTTCCCGGGACGTACTCCTACAATGAGCAGTTCTTC.

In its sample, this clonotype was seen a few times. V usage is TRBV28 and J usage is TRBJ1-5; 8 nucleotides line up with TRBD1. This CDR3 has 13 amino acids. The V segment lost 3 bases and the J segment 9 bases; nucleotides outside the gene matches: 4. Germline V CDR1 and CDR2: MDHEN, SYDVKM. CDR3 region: CASSLSGTGPQHF. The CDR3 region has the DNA TGTGCCAGCAGTTTGTCCGGGACAGGGCCCCAGCATTTT.

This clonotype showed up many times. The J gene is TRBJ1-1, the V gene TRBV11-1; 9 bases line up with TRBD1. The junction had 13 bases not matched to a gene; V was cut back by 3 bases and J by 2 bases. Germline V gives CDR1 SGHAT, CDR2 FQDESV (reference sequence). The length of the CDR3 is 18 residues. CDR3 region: CASSFQSPGTGINTEAFF. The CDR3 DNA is TGTGCCAGCAGCTTCCAAAGTCCCGGGACAGGGATCAACACTGAAGCTTTCTTT.

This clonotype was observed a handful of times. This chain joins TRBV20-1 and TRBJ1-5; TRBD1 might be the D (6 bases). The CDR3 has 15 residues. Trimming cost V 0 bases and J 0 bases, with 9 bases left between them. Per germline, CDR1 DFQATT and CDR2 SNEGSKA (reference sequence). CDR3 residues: CSARDGTYSNQPQHF. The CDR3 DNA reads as TGCAGTGCTAGAGATGGGACATATAGCAATCAGCCCCAGCATTTT.

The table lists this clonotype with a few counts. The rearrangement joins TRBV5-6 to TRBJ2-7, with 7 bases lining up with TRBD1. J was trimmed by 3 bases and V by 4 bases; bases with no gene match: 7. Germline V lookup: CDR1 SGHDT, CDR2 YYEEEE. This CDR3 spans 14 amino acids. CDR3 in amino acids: CASSARTGYYEQYF. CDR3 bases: TGTGCCAGCAGCGCCAGGACAGGTTACTACGAGCAGTACTTC. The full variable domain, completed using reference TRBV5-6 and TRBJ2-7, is DAGVTQSPTHLIKTRGQQVTLRCSPKSGHDTVSWYQQALGQGPQFIFQYYEEEERQRGNFPDRFSGHQFPNYSSELNVNALLLGDSALYLCASSARTGYYEQYFGPGTRLTVT.

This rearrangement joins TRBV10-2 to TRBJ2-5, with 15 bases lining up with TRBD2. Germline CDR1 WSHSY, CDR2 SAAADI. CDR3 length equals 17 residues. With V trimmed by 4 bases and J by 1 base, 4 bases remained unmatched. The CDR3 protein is CASSGTSGGVSQETQYF. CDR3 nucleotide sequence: TGCGCCAGCAGTGGGACTAGCGGGGGGGTTAGCCAAGAGACCCAGTACTTC.

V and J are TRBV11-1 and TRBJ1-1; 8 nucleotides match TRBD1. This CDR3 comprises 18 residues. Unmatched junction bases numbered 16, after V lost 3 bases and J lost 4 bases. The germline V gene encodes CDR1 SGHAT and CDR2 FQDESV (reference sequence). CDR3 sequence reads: CASSFFRGPMGLSTEAFF. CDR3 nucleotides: TGTGCCAGCAGCTTTTTCAGGGGGCCTATGGGATTAAGCACTGAAGCTTTCTTT.

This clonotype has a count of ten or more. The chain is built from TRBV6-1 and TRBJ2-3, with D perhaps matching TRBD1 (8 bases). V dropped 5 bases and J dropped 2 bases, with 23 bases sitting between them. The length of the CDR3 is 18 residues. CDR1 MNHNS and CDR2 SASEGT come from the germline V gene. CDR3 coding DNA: TGTGCCAGCAGTCCCGGACAGGGAGCGGGATCGTTCACAGATACGCAGTATTTT. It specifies CASSPGQGAGSFTDTQYF.

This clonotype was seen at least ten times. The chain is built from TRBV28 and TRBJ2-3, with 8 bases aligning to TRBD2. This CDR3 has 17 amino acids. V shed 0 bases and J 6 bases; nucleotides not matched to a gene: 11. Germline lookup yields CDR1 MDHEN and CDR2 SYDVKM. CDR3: CASSLWAAASGWDTQYF. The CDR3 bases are TGTGCCAGCAGTTTATGGGCGGCGGCTAGCGGGTGGGATACGCAGTATTTT.

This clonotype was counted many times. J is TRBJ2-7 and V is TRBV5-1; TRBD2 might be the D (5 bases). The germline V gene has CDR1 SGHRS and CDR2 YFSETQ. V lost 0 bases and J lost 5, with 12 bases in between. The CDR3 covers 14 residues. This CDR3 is CASSLVDGVHEQYF. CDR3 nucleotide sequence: TGCGCCAGCAGCTTGGTCGACGGGGTCCACGAGCAGTACTTC.

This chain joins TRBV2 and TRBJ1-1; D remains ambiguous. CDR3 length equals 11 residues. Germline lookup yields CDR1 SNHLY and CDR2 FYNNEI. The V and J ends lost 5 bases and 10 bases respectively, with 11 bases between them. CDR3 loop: CASSPIPRAFF. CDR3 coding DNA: TGTGCCAGCAGTCCCATCCCAAGAGCTTTCTTT.

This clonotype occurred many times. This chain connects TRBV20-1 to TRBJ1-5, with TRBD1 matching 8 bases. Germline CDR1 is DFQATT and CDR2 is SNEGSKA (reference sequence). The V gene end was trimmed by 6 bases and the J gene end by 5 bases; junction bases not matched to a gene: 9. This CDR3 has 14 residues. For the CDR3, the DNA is TGCAGTGCCAGCTCCGGGACAGGCTATCAGCCCCAGCATTTT. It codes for CSASSGTGYQPQHF.

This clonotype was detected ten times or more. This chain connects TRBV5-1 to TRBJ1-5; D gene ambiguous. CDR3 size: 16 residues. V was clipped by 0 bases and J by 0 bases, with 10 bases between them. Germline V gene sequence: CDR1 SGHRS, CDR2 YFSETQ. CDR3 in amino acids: CASSLGPTDSNQPQHF. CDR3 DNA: TGCGCCAGCAGCTTGGGCCCGACGGATAGCAATCAGCCCCAGCATTTT.

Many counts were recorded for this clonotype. The CDR3 DNA follows: TGTGCCAGCAGCGCGGGGTTTCATCGTTACGAGCAGTACTTC. Translated: CASSAGFHRYEQYF. The chain is built from TRBV3-1 and TRBJ2-7; tentative D call: TRBD2 (6 bases). The ends were cut back, 5 bases at V and 4 bases at J, with 15 bases in the middle. In germline, CDR1 is LGHDT, CDR2 YNNKEL (reference sequence). The CDR3 covers 14 residues.

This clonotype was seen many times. CDR3 in DNA: TGCAGTGGATACACCAACTATGGCTACACCTTC. It specifies CSGYTNYGYTF. The chain joins TRBV20-1 to TRBJ1-2; D is ambiguous. Trimming removed 7 bases at V and 2 bases at J, with 8 bases between. The CDR3 length is 11 residues. The germline gives CDR1 DFQATT, CDR2 SNEGSKA (reference sequence).

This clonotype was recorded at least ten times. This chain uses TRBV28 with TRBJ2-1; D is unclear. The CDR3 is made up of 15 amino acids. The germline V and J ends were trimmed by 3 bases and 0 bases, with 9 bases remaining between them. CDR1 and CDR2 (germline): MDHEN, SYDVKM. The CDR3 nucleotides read TGTGCCAGCAGTTTCCTCAGGAGCTCCTACAATGAGCAGTTCTTC. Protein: CASSFLRSSYNEQFF.

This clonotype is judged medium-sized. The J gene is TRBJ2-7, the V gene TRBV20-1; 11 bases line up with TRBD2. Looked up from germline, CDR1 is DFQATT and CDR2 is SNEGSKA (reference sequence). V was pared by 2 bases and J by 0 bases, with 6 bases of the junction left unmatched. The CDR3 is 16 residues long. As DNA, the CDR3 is TGCAGTGCTAGAACCTCACTAGCGGGAGTCTCCTACGAGCAGTACTTC. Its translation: CSARTSLAGVSYEQYF.

In DNA form, the CDR3 reads TGTGCCAGCAGTTACTCGAACAGGGGATTTGGCACAGATACGCAGTATTTT. Translated, it gives CASSYSNRGFGTDTQYF. The rearrangement joins TRBV6-5 to TRBJ2-3; 7 nucleotides match TRBD1. The V and J ends lost 0 bases and 1 base, in that order; junction bases with no gene match: 7. The CDR3 is made up of 17 amino acids. Germline V gene sequence: CDR1 MNHEY, CDR2 SVGAGI.

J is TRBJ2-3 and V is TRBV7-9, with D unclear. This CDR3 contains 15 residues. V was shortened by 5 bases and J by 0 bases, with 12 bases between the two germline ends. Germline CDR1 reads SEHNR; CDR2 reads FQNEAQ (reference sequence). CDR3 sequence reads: CASSPGRTSTDTQYF. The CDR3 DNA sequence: TGTGCCAGCAGCCCCGGCAGAACTAGCACAGATACGCAGTATTTT.

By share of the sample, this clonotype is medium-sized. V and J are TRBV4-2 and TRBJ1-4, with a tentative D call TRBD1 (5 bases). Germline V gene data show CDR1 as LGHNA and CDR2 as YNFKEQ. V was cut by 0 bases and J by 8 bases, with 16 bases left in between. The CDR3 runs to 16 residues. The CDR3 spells CASSQDRQGLSEKLFF. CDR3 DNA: TGTGCCAGCAGCCAAGATCGGCAGGGACTGAGCGAAAAACTGTTTTTT.

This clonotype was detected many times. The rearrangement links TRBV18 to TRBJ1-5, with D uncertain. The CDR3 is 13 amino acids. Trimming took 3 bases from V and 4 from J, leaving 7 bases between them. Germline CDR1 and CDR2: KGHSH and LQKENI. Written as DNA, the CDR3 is TGTGCCAGCTCACCCGAGAGGAATCAGCCCCAGCATTTT. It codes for CASSPERNQPQHF.

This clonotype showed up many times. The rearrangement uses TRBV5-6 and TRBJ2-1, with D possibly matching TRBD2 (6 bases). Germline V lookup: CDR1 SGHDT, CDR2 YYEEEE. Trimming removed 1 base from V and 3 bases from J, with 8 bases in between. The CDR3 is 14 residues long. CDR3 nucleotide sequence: TGTGCCAGCAGCTTGTGGGGGGTCTACAATGAGCAGTTCTTC. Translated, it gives CASSLWGVYNEQFF. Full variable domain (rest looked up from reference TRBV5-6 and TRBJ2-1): DAGVTQSPTHLIKTRGQQVTLRCSPKSGHDTVSWYQQALGQGPQFIFQYYEEEERQRGNFPDRFSGHQFPNYSSELNVNALLLGDSALYLCASSLWGVYNEQFFGPGTRLTVL.